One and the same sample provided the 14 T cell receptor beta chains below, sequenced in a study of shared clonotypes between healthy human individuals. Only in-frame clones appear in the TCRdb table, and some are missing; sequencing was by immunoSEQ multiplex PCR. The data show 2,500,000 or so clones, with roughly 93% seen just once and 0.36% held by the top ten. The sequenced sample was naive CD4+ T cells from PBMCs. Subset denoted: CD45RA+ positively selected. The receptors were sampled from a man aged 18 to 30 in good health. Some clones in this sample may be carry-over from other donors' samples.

CDR3: CASSYLSGVPNEQFF. CDR3 coding DNA: TGTGCCAGCAGTTACCTTAGCGGGGTACCCAATGAGCAGTTCTTC. The chain is built from TRBV28 and TRBJ2-1, with TRBD2 matching 8 bases. The CDR3 is made up of 15 amino acids. Trimming removed 4 bases from V and 6 bases from J; junction bases left unmatched: 8. The V gene's germline CDR1 is MDHEN and CDR2 SYDVKM.

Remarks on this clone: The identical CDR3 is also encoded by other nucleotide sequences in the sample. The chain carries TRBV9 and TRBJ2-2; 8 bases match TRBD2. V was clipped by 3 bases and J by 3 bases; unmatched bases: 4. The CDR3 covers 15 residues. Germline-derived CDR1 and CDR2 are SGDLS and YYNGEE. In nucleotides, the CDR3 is TGTGCCAGCAGCGCACGAGCGGGGGACACCGGGGAGCTGTTTTTT. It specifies CASSARAGDTGELFF.

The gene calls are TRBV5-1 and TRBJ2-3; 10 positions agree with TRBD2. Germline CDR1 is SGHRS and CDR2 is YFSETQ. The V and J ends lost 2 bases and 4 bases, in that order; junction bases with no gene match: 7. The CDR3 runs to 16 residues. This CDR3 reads CASSLPGLASPDTQYF. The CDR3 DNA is TGCGCCAGCAGCTTACCGGGACTAGCGTCGCCAGATACGCAGTATTTT.

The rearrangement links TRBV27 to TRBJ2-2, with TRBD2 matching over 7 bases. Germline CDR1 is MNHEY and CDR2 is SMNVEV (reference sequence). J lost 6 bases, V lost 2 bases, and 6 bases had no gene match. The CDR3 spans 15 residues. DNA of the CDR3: TGTGCCAGCAGTTTAATGCGGCGGGGGTCCGGGGAGCTGTTTTTT. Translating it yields CASSLMRRGSGELFF.

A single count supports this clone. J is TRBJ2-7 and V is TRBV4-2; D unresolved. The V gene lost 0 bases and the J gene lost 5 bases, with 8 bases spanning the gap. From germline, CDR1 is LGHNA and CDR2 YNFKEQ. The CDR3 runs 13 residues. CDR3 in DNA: TGTGCCAGCAGCCAAGATCTTACAGACGAGCAGTACTTC. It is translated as CASSQDLTDEQYF.

DNA of the CDR3: TGCGCCAGCAGCTTGGAGGGAGCCTCTAACTATGGCTACACCTTC. Protein product: CASSLEGASNYGYTF. V is TRBV5-1 and J is TRBJ1-2; D is undetermined. CDR3 length equals 15 residues. V gave up 0 bases and J gave up 0 bases, with 9 bases separating them. The germline V gene has CDR1 SGHRS and CDR2 YFSETQ. Full variable domain (outside the CDR3, taken from reference TRBV5-1 and TRBJ1-2): KAGVTQTPRYLIKTRGQQVTLSCSPISGHRSVSWYQQTPGQGLQFLFEYFSETQRNKGNFPGRFSGRQFSNSRSEMNVSTLELGDSALYLCASSLEGASNYGYTFGSGTRLTVV.

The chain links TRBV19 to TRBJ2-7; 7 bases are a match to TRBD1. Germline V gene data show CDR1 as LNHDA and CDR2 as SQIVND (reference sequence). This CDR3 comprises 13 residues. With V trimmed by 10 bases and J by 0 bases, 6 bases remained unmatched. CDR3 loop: CATGTVPSYEQYF. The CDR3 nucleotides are TGTGCCACTGGGACAGTTCCCTCCTACGAGCAGTACTTC.

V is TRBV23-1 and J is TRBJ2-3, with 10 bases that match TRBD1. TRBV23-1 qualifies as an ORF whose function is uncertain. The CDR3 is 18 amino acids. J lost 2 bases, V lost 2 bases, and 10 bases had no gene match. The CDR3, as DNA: TGCGCCAGCAGTCAACTCCGGGACAGGGGATTGCACACAGATACGCAGTATTTT. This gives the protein CASSQLRDRGLHTDTQYF.

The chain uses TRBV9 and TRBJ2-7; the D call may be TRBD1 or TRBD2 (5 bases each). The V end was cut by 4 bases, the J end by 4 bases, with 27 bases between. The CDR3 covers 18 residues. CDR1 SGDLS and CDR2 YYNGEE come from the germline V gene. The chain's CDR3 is CASSPTAGTAYYLYEQYF. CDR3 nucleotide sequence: TGTGCCAGCAGCCCTACTGCCGGGACCGCATATTACCTTTACGAGCAGTACTTC.

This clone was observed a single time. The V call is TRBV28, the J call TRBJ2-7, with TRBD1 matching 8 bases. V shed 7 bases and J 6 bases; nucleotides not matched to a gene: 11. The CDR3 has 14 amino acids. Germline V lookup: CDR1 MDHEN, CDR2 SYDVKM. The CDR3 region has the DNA TGTGCCAGCAAACCGGGACAGGCCCCCCGCGAGCAGTACTTC. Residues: CASKPGQAPREQYF.

CDR3 loop: CASSPRTEPDTQYF. The CDR3 nucleotides are TGCGCCAGCAGCCCAAGGACAGAGCCAGATACGCAGTATTTT. This chain links TRBV5-1 with TRBJ2-3, with D possibly being TRBD1 (6 bases). This CDR3 has 14 residues. In germline, CDR1 is SGHRS, CDR2 YFSETQ. Trimming removed 4 bases at V and 4 bases at J, with 13 bases between.

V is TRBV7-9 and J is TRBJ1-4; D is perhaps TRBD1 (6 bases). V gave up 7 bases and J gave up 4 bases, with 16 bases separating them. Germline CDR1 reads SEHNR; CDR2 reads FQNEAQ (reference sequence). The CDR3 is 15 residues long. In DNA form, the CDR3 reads TGTGCCAGCACGGACTTCGGACAGAATAATGAAAAACTGTTTTTT. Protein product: CASTDFGQNNEKLFF.

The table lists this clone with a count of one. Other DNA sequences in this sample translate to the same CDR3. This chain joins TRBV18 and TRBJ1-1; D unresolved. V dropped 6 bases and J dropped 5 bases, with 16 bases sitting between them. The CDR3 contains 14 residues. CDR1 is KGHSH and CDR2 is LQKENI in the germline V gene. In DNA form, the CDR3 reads TGTGCCAGCTCCCCGGCGGGGTTGGGTACTGAAGCTTTCTTT. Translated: CASSPAGLGTEAFF.

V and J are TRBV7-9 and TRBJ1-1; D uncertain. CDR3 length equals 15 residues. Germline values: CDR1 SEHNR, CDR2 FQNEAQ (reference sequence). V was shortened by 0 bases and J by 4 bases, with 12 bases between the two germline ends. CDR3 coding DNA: TGTGCCAGCAGCTTAGCCTGGTCGTTGGGCACTGAAGCTTTCTTT. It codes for CASSLAWSLGTEAFF.